Below are 28 T cell receptor beta chains sequenced from a single sample in a study of shared clonotypes between healthy human individuals (dated by TCRdb to 2019 to 2021). The library was prepared using the immunoSEQ multiplex PCR assay. TCRdb stores this immuneACCESS table with in-frame sequences only. Part of the clones is absent; in the studies checked, under half of the shortfall reflects unresolved V genes, and no reason is known for the rest. Across this sample there are roughly 2.1 million clones, with around 93% seen only once. The top ten clones comprise about 1.8% of the sample. CD8 naive samples were obtained by positive selection for CCR7 among CD45RO-negative cells, yielding a CD45RA+CCR7+ population from which TemRA cells were excluded. What was sequenced was naive CD8+ T cells from PBMCs. This specimen's cell subset or site label, interpreted: CD45RA+CCR7+. The receptors shown here come from a man younger than 30 in good health. Some clones in this sample may be carry-over from other donors' samples.

V is TRBV7-8 and J is TRBJ2-7; D tentatively fits TRBD1 or TRBD2 (5 bases each). The V end was cut by 0 bases, the J end by 0 bases, with 9 bases between. The CDR3 has 15 amino acids. Germline V gives CDR1 SGHVS, CDR2 FQNEAQ. The CDR3, as DNA: TGTGCCAGCAGCTTAGCCTGGGACGGCTCCTACGAGCAGTACTTC. Amino acid sequence: CASSLAWDGSYEQYF.

This clone has just one count. This chain links TRBV5-1 with TRBJ2-7; tentative D call: TRBD1 (6 bases). The CDR3 extends over 15 amino acids. Germline V CDR1 and CDR2: SGHRS, YFSETQ. Trimming took off 4 bases at V and 2 bases at J, with 16 bases between the two ends. The CDR3 reads CASSPGVGRTYEQYF. CDR3 in DNA: TGCGCCAGCAGCCCAGGGGTTGGCAGAACCTACGAGCAGTACTTC.

This clone was counted a single time. CDR3 DNA sequence: TGCGCCAGCAGCCCTGACAGGCCGAACACCGGGGAGCTGTTTTTT. Encoded protein: CASSPDRPNTGELFF. V is TRBV4-1 and J is TRBJ2-2; a possible D gene is TRBD1 (6 bases). V dropped 4 bases and J dropped 0 bases, with 9 bases sitting between them. The CDR3 runs 15 residues. The germline V gene encodes CDR1 MGHRA and CDR2 YSYEKL.

This clone came up a few times. The gene calls are TRBV30 and TRBJ1-1; D is uncertain. Germline assignment: CDR1 GTSNPN and CDR2 SVGIG (reference sequence). Trimming shortened V by 5 bases and J by 2 bases, and 9 bases separated the two germline ends. The CDR3 runs to 12 residues. CDR3 sequence (DNA): TGTGCCTGGGAAGGAATTAACACTGAAGCTTTCTTT. Translating it yields CAWEGINTEAFF.

This CDR3 is CASSTSSGAHTDTQYF. CDR3 nucleotides: TGTGCCAGCAGCACGTCTAGCGGAGCCCACACAGATACGCAGTATTTT. The chain carries TRBV7-3 and TRBJ2-3; 7 bases fit TRBD2. Germline V lookup: CDR1 SGHTA, CDR2 FQGTGA. J gave up 2 bases and V 5 bases, and 10 bases lay outside the gene matches. CDR3 length: 16 residues.

The table lists this clone with a count of one. J is TRBJ2-2 and V is TRBV7-2; no reliable D call. Germline lookup yields CDR1 SGHTA and CDR2 FQGNSA. V lost 5 bases and J 3 bases, leaving 22 bases between the germline ends. The CDR3 extends over 18 amino acids. The CDR3 region has the DNA TGTGCCAGCAGCCAAAACCTGCCGGCTAGTTGGGACACCGGGGAGCTGTTTTTT. It encodes CASSQNLPASWDTGELFF.

The genes are TRBV27 and TRBJ2-7; 11 nucleotides agree with TRBD2. The CDR3 is 15 amino acids. Germline V lookup: CDR1 MNHEY, CDR2 SMNVEV (reference sequence). The ends lost 6 bases at V and 4 bases at J; junction bases unmatched: 8. The CDR3: CASRQLAGANYEQYF. The CDR3 nucleotides read TGTGCCAGCAGGCAACTAGCGGGAGCGAATTACGAGCAGTACTTC.

The chain is built from TRBV5-1 and TRBJ2-5; TRBD2 aligns across 7 bases. The CDR3 has 17 residues. Germline V gene sequence: CDR1 SGHRS, CDR2 YFSETQ. V trimming: 0 bases; J trimming: 5 bases; junction bases outside the gene matches: 13. The CDR3 protein is CASSLDTSAILRETQYF. In DNA form, the CDR3 reads TGCGCCAGCAGCTTGGATACTAGCGCGATCCTCCGGGAGACCCAGTACTTC.

The chain carries TRBV7-9 and TRBJ1-3, with D hard to call. Germline CDR1 reads SEHNR; CDR2 reads FQNEAQ (reference sequence). The CDR3 is 14 amino acids. V dropped 6 bases and J dropped 2 bases, with 11 bases sitting between them. Written as DNA, the CDR3 is TGTGCCAGCAGGGAAGGGATGCCTGGAAACACCATATATTTT. Amino acid sequence: CASREGMPGNTIYF. Full variable domain (rest looked up from reference TRBV7-9 and TRBJ1-3): DTGVSQNPRHKITKRGQNVTFRCDPISEHNRLYWYRQTLGQGPEFLTYFQNEAQLEKSRLLSDRFSAERPKGSFSTLEIQRTEQGDSAMYLCASREGMPGNTIYFGEGSWLTVV.

The CDR3 nucleotides are TGTGCCAGCAGCGAGACAGGGTTTCTTCAGCCCCAGCATTTT. This encodes CASSETGFLQPQHF. The chain joins TRBV25-1 to TRBJ1-5, with 7 bases lining up with TRBD1. CDR3 length: 14 residues. CDR1 and CDR2 (germline): MGHDK, SYGVNS. J gave up 6 bases and V 6 bases, and 8 bases lay outside the gene matches.

This sequence joins TRBV5-4 and TRBJ2-7, with 11 bases aligning to TRBD2. The trim removed 4 bases at V and 5 bases at J, leaving 5 bases unmatched. Germline lookup yields CDR1 SGHNT and CDR2 YYREEE (reference sequence). The CDR3 consists of 14 residues. This CDR3 reads CASSTPTSGNEQYF. The DNA for the CDR3 is TGTGCCAGCAGCACCCCGACTAGCGGGAACGAGCAGTACTTC.

This chain uses TRBV9 with TRBJ2-7; D may be TRBD2 (5 bases). CDR3 length: 14 amino acids. V was trimmed by 0 bases and J by 5 bases, leaving 12 bases between them. Looked up from germline, CDR1 is SGDLS and CDR2 is YYNGEE. The CDR3 sequence: CASSVAGTADEQYF. For the CDR3, the DNA is TGTGCCAGCAGCGTAGCGGGAACCGCGGACGAGCAGTACTTC. Complete variable domain (other parts from reference TRBV9 and TRBJ2-7): DSGVTQTPKHLITATGQRVTLRCSPRSGDLSVYWYQQSLDQGLQFLIQYYNGEERAKGNILERFSAQQFPDLHSELNLSSLELGDSALYFCASSVAGTADEQYFGPGTRLTVT.

The chain recombines TRBV27 with TRBJ2-1, with 7 bases matching TRBD2. CDR3 length: 16 amino acids. The V gene end was trimmed by 5 bases and the J gene end by 7 bases; junction bases not matched to a gene: 14. The germline V gene encodes CDR1 MNHEY and CDR2 SMNVEV (reference sequence). CDR3 in amino acids: CASSPLTRGSKNEQFF. CDR3 sequence (DNA): TGTGCCAGCAGTCCCCTTACTCGCGGGAGTAAAAATGAGCAGTTCTTC.

V is TRBV27 and J is TRBJ1-1; 7 bases match TRBD1. This CDR3 has 15 amino acids. The germline V gene encodes CDR1 MNHEY and CDR2 SMNVEV (reference sequence). The junction had 11 bases not matched to a gene; V was cut back by 2 bases and J by 8 bases. For the CDR3, the DNA is TGTGCCAGCAGTTTAAGGGGCAGGGGGGGTTTAGAAGCTTTCTTT. Translation gives CASSLRGRGGLEAFF.

The chain combines TRBV30 with TRBJ2-7; D is uncertain. Germline-derived CDR1 and CDR2 are GTSNPN and SVGIG (reference sequence). Trimming stripped 0 bases from V and 6 bases from J, with 24 bases between. The CDR3 runs to 17 residues. The chain's CDR3 is CAWSVLFSLRNFSEQYF. The CDR3 DNA reads TGTGCCTGGAGTGTACTTTTTAGCCTTAGGAACTTTTCCGAGCAGTACTTC.

This clone has just one count. The V and J genes are TRBV7-9 and TRBJ2-1, with D perhaps matching TRBD1 (6 bases). Germline-derived CDR1 and CDR2 are SEHNR and FQNEAQ (reference sequence). The CDR3 is 15 residues long. The ends were cut back, 5 bases at V and 4 bases at J, with 15 bases in the middle. CDR3 loop: CASSEGVAPYNEQFF. The DNA for the CDR3 is TGTGCCAGCAGCGAGGGGGTTGCCCCGTACAATGAGCAGTTCTTC.

This clone was picked up one time. The limits of the CDR3 on the DNA are not certain, so only TCRdb's listed CDR3 is given. V gene TRBV27 combines with J gene TRBJ1-4. Termini included, the CDR3 measures 14 amino acids. Germline lookup yields CDR1 MNHEY and CDR2 SMNVEV (reference sequence). CDR3 protein: CASSSSGTNEKLFF.

This clone was recorded only once. The chain uses TRBV7-9 and TRBJ2-7, with D perhaps matching TRBD1 or TRBD2 (5 bases each). The germline gives CDR1 SEHNR, CDR2 FQNEAQ (reference sequence). This CDR3 contains 15 residues. Trimming removed 5 bases from V and 2 bases from J, with 16 bases in between. Here the CDR3 reads CASSHGEGPAYEQYF. The CDR3 nucleotides read TGTGCCAGCAGCCACGGTGAGGGGCCCGCCTACGAGCAGTACTTC.

The chain recombines TRBV30 with TRBJ2-7; a weak D match, TRBD2 (5 bases). The CDR3 is 13 residues long. CDR1 and CDR2 from the germline V gene are GTSNPN and SVGIG (reference sequence). Trimming took off 7 bases at V and 3 bases at J, with 16 bases between the two ends. The chain's CDR3 is CAYLKRTNYEQYF. The CDR3 DNA sequence: TGTGCCTACCTTAAGCGGACGAACTACGAGCAGTACTTC.

The chain joins TRBV5-1 to TRBJ2-1, with a weak D call TRBD1 (7 bases). CDR1 is SGHRS and CDR2 is YFSETQ in the germline V gene. V dropped 5 bases and J dropped 4 bases, with 10 bases sitting between them. The CDR3 runs to 13 residues. In DNA, the CDR3 is TGCGCCAGCAGGCAGGGGGGATACAATGAGCAGTTCTTC. It yields the protein CASRQGGYNEQFF.

The J gene is TRBJ2-2, the V gene TRBV7-3; 8 bases are a match to TRBD2. Germline CDR1 is SGHTA and CDR2 is FQGTGA. The CDR3 is made up of 17 amino acids. V lost 2 bases and J lost 1; bases outside the gene matches: 6. The CDR3 reads CASSLPRAGENTGELFF. The DNA of the CDR3 is TGTGCCAGCAGCTTACCTCGAGCGGGAGAGAACACCGGGGAGCTGTTTTTT.

Of note for this clone: The same CDR3 is also encoded by other DNA sequences in this sample. The V gene is TRBV9, the J gene TRBJ2-7; D call uncertain. Germline V gives CDR1 SGDLS, CDR2 YYNGEE. This CDR3 is 14 amino acids long. V was cut by 0 bases and J by 2 bases, with 9 bases left in between. CDR3 DNA: TGTGCCAGCAGCGTAGGAGACAAACCCTACGAGCAGTACTTC. Amino acids: CASSVGDKPYEQYF.

The chain uses TRBV27 and TRBJ2-2; 8 bases fit TRBD2. The ends lost 5 bases at V and 2 bases at J; junction bases unmatched: 16. The CDR3 extends over 19 amino acids. Germline-derived CDR1 and CDR2 are MNHEY and SMNVEV (reference sequence). This chain's CDR3 is CASSPQGTRTRHNTGELFF. CDR3 DNA: TGTGCCAGCAGTCCTCAAGGGACTAGAACCCGACATAACACCGGGGAGCTGTTTTTT.

The J gene is TRBJ2-7, the V gene TRBV13; D is undetermined. The germline V and J ends were trimmed by 4 bases and 5 bases, with 12 bases remaining between them. Germline-derived CDR1 and CDR2 are PRHDT and FYEKMQ (reference sequence). The CDR3 runs to 13 residues. The CDR3 here is CASSSKTPNEQYF. Here the CDR3 DNA reads TGTGCCAGCAGCTCTAAGACTCCCAACGAGCAGTACTTC. The variable domain in full, completed from reference TRBV13 and TRBJ2-7, reads AAGVIQSPRHLIKEKRETATLKCYPIPRHDTVYWYQQGPGQDPQFLISFYEKMQSDKGSIPDRFSAQQFSDYHSELNMSSLELGDSALYFCASSSKTPNEQYFGPGTRLTVT.

The V call is TRBV11-2, the J call TRBJ2-3; perhaps TRBD2 as D (6 bases). This CDR3 contains 15 residues. The V gene lost 4 bases and the J gene lost 6 bases, with 17 bases spanning the gap. The germline gives CDR1 SGHAT, CDR2 FQNNGV. Here the CDR3 DNA reads TGTGCCAGCAGCTCCGACCGGGGAGGTTACGATACGCAGTATTTT. Amino acids: CASSSDRGGYDTQYF.

This chain links TRBV7-9 with TRBJ2-5; the D is unclear. The germline V gene has CDR1 SEHNR and CDR2 FQNEAQ (reference sequence). CDR3 length equals 14 residues. Trimming pared 5 bases from V and 1 base from J, leaving 11 bases between. Here the CDR3 DNA reads TGTGCCAGCAGCCCCCGGTCACTCCAAGAGACCCAGTACTTC. It codes for CASSPRSLQETQYF.

This chain links TRBV19 with TRBJ2-3; tentatively, D is TRBD1 or TRBD2 (6 bases each). The CDR3 totals 14 residues. V lost 5 bases and J lost 5, with 14 bases in between. The V gene's germline CDR1 is LNHDA and CDR2 SQIVND (reference sequence). CDR3 DNA sequence: TGTGCCAGTAGTGGGGGGACACGGAGAGATACGCAGTATTTT. Translated, it gives CASSGGTRRDTQYF.

Concerning this clone itself: Other DNA sequences in the same sample also yield this CDR3. The chain carries TRBV5-1 and TRBJ2-3; 8 bases map to TRBD1. The CDR3 contains 14 residues. Germline V CDR1 and CDR2: SGHRS, YFSETQ. With V trimmed by 3 bases and J by 3 bases, 3 bases remained unmatched. The CDR3 nucleotides are TGCGCCAGCAGCTCTGGACAGGGAACAGATACGCAGTATTTT. Protein sequence: CASSSGQGTDTQYF.